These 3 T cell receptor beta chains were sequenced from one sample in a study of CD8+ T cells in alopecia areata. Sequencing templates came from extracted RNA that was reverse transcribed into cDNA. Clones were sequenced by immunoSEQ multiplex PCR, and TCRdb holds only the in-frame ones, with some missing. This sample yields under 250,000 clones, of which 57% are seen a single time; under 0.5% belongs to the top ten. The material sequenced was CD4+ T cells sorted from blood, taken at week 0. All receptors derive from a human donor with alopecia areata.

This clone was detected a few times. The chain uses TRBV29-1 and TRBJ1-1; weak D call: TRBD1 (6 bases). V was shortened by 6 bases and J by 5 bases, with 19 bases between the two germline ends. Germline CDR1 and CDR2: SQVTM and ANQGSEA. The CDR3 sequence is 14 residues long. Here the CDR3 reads CSVAELQGFTEAFF. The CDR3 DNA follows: TGCAGCGTCGCGGAGTTACAGGGTTTTACTGAAGCTTTCTTT.

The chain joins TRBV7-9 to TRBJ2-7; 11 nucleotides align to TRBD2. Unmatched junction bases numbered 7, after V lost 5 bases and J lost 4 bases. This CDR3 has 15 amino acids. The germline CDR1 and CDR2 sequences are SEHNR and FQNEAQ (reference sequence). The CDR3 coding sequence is TGTGCCAGCAGCCTAGTGGCTAGCGGGAGGTACGAGCAGTACTTC. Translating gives CASSLVASGRYEQYF.

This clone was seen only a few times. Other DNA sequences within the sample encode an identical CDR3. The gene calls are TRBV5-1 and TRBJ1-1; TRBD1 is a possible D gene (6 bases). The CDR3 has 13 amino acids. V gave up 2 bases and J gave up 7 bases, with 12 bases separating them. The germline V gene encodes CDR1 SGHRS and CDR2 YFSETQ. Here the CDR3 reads CASSLLQGGEAFF. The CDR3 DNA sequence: TGCGCCAGCAGCTTACTACAGGGTGGTGAAGCTTTCTTT.